This T cell receptor beta chain was identified during a study of follicular helper T cells after annual influenza vaccination. Study-level results: ICOS+CD38+ cTfh clonality change tracked circulating plasmablast frequency change.

In germline, CDR1 is LGHNA, CDR2 YNFKEQ. The ends lost 3 bases at V and 7 bases at J; junction bases unmatched: 5. This CDR3 region has 15 residues. This clone was observed a single time. Its target is not known. Here immunoSEQ multiplex PCR was the method, and the copy in TCRdb shows in-frame clones only, minus some. Of over 2,000 clones listed, about 89% are singletons. The time point denotes: 2015-2016 season, pre-vaccination. The clonotype originates from an adult who received the influenza vaccine. This chain links TRBV4-2 with TRBJ2-4; 11 positions match TRBD1. The input for sequencing was CXCR5- memory CD4+ T cells sorted from blood, taken on the day of influenza vaccination. The chain's CDR3 is CASSHSGQGANIQYF. The CDR3 DNA follows: TGTGCCAGCAGCCACAGCGGACAGGGGGCGAACATTCAGTACTTC.